This T cell receptor (beta chain) was retrieved from a study of memory CD4+ T cells and cytomegalovirus serostatus. Study-level information: Donors were healthy Belgian adults, fewer than ten CMV seropositive and 20 to 30 seronegative. Study observations and caveats: CD4+ memory repertoires contained about two fifths of the roughly 160 reported CMV TCRbeta sequences.

Single viable CD3+CD4+CD8-CD45RO+ cells were sorted as the memory CD4+ T cells. This clone came up a few times. What it binds is not known. Profiling relied on immunoSEQ multiplex PCR, and the TCRdb table lists in-frame clones only, not all of them. The profile covers about 59,000 clones, with roughly 75% appearing a single time and around 0.53% taken by the ten largest. There are 17 residues in the CDR3. J gave up 5 bases and V 5 bases, and 8 bases lay outside the gene matches. Germline V lookup: CDR1 SEHNR, CDR2 FQNEAQ (reference sequence). The source material was memory CD4+ T cells from blood. The V and J genes are TRBV7-9 and TRBJ2-5, with 16 bases lining up with TRBD2. The TCR comes from an adult in good health and CMV-seronegative. Some clones in this sample may be carry-over from other donors' samples. This CDR3 reads CASSLGLAGGPGETQYF. The CDR3 DNA reads as TGTGCCAGCAGCCTGGGACTAGCGGGGGGGCCCGGGGAGACCCAGTACTTC.